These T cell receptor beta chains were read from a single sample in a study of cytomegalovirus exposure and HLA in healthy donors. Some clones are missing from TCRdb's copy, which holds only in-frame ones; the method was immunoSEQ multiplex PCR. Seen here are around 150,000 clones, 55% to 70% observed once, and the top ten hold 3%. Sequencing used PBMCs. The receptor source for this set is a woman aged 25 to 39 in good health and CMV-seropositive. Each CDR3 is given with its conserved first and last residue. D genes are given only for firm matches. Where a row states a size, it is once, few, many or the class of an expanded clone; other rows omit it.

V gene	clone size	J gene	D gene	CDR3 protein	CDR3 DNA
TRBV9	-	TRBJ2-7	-	CASSAGTQSYEQYF	TGTGCCAGCAGCGCCGGGACACAATCTTACGAGCAGTACTTC
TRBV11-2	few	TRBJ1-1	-	CASSLGGSFEAFF	TGTGCCAGCAGCTTAGGGGGCTCATTTGAAGCTTTCTTT
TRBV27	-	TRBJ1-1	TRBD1	CASSPGTVNTEAFF	TGTGCCAGCAGTCCCGGGACAGTGAACACTGAAGCTTTCTTT
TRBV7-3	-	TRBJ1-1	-	CASSLGGDTEAFF	TGTGCCAGCAGCTTAGGGGGGGACACTGAAGCTTTCTTT
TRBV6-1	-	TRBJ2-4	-	CASRGASRDIQYF	TGTGCCAGCAGAGGGGCGTCAAGGGACATTCAGTACTTC
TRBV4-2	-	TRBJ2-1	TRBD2	CASSRGTSGTNEQFF	TGTGCCAGCAGTCGCGGGACTAGCGGGACTAATGAGCAGTTCTTC
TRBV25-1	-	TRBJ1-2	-	CASSASGLYGYTF	TGTGCCAGCAGTGCCTCAGGGCTCTATGGCTACACCTTC
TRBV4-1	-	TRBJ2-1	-	CASSHRAGLLEYNEQFF	TGCGCCAGCAGCCACCGCGCGGGACTGTTGGAGTACAATGAGCAGTTCTTC
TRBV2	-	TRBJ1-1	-	CASSEELTNTEAFF	TGTGCCAGCAGTGAAGAACTGACTAACACTGAAGCTTTCTTT
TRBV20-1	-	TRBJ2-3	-	CSASMTGTQYF	TGCAGTGCTAGTATGACGGGTACGCAGTATTTT
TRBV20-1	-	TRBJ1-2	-	CSASPGGDRAF	TGCAGTGCCAGCCCCGGAGGGGATCGCGCCTTC
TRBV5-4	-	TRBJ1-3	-	CASSLDLVGNTIYF	TGTGCCAGCAGCTTGGACTTGGTTGGAAACACCATATATTTT
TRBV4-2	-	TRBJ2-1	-	CASSPNGNEQFF	TGTGCCAGCAGCCCGAACGGTAATGAGCAGTTCTTC
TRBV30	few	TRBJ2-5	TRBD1	CAWSSLGTGRETQYF	TGTGCCTGGAGTTCGTTGGGGACAGGGCGAGAGACCCAGTACTTC
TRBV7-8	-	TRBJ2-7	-	CASSLAARGAEQYF	TGTGCCAGCAGCTTAGCTGCCAGGGGAGCTGAGCAGTACTTC
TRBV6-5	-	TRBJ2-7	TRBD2	CASSYEQGGREQYF	TGTGCCAGCAGTTACGAGCAGGGAGGGAGGGAGCAGTACTTC
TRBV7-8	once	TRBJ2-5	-	CASSFGETQYF	TGTGCCAGCAGCTTCGGAGAGACCCAGTACTTC
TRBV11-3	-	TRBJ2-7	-	CASSFNTAYEQYF	TGTGCCAGCAGCTTTAACACAGCCTACGAGCAGTACTTC
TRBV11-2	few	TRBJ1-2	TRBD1	CASSLGGGTLGYTF	TGTGCCAGCAGCTTAGGAGGGGGCACTCTCGGCTACACCTTC
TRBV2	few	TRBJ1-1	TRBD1	CASIVDRAGTEAFF	TGTGCCAGCATTGTGGACAGGGCGGGCACTGAAGCTTTCTTT
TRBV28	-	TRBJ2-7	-	CASSSTYEQYF	TGTGCCAGCAGTTCCACCTACGAGCAGTACTTC
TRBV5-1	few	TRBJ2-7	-	CASSFNRAGYEQYF	TGCGCCAGCAGCTTCAACAGGGCTGGCTACGAGCAGTACTTC
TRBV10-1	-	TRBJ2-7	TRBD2	CASPGTSGSYYEQYF	TGCGCCAGCCCTGGGACTAGCGGCTCCTATTACGAGCAGTACTTC
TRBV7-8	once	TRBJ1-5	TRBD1	CASSLVTGGRQPQHF	TGTGCCAGCAGCTTAGTGACAGGGGGCCGACAGCCCCAGCATTTT
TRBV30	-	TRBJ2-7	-	CAWGGGVEQYF	TGTGCCTGGGGAGGGGGGGTCGAGCAGTACTTC
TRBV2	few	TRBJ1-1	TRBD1	CASSPRTGQNTEAFF	TGTGCCAGTTCACCGAGGACAGGACAGAACACTGAAGCTTTCTTT
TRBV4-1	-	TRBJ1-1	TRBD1	CASSRYRGNTEAFF	TGCGCCAGCAGCCGATACAGGGGCAACACTGAAGCTTTCTTT
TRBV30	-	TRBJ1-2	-	CAWSVGGTYGYTF	TGTGCCTGGAGTGTAGGGGGTACCTATGGCTACACCTTC
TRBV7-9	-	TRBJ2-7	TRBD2	CASSLVASGKEQYF	TGTGCCAGCAGCTTAGTTGCTAGCGGGAAAGAGCAGTACTTC
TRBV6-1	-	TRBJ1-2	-	CASEWGTYGYTF	TGTGCCAGCGAATGGGGCACCTATGGCTACACCTTC
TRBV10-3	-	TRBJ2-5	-	CAISDGQAGETQYF	TGTGCCATCAGTGACGGGCAGGCGGGGGAGACCCAGTACTTC
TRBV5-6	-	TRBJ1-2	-	CASSRYLGVYGYTF	TGTGCCAGCAGCCGCTACCTAGGGGTCTATGGCTACACCTTC
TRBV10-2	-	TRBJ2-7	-	CATRVEMGEQYF	TGCGCCACCCGGGTGGAGATGGGCGAGCAGTACTTC
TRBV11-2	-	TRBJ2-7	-	CASSRSPGRYEQYF	TGTGCCAGCAGCCGATCACCAGGCCGGTACGAGCAGTACTTC
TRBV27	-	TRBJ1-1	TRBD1	CASSRLDRENTEAFF	TGTGCCAGCAGTCGACTGGACAGGGAGAACACTGAAGCTTTCTTT
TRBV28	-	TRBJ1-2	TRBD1	CASSLGQGAYGYTF	TGTGCCAGCAGCCTAGGACAGGGCGCCTATGGCTACACCTTC
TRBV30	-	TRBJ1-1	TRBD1	CAWISGQGWPEAFF	TGTGCCTGGATATCCGGACAGGGGTGGCCTGAAGCTTTCTTT
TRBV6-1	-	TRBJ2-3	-	CASSLQGADTQYF	TGTGCCAGCAGTTTACAGGGAGCAGATACGCAGTATTTT
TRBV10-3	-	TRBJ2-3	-	CAISVGQGGGDTQYF	TGTGCCATCAGTGTGGGGCAGGGGGGAGGAGATACGCAGTATTTT
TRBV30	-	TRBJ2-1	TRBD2	CAWSEAGGWNEQFF	TGTGCCTGGAGCGAAGCGGGAGGGTGGAATGAGCAGTTCTTC
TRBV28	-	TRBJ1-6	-	CASSLTGTLRGNSPLHF	TGTGCCAGCAGTTTGACCGGGACACTGAGGGGTAATTCACCCCTCCACTTT
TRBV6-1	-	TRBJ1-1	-	CASSEAIGVGTEAFF	TGTGCCAGCAGTGAAGCTATAGGGGTTGGAACTGAAGCTTTCTTT
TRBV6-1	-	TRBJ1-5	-	CASSVLEGNQPQHF	TGTGCCAGCAGTGTTTTGGAGGGCAATCAGCCCCAGCATTTT
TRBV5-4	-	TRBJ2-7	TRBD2	CASSPGTSGRVYEQYF	TGTGCCAGCAGCCCCGGGACTAGCGGGAGGGTCTACGAGCAGTACTTC
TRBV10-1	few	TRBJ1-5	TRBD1	CASSVRLVWTGRDQPQHF	TGCGCCAGCAGTGTTCGACTAGTATGGACAGGGCGGGATCAGCCCCAGCATTTT
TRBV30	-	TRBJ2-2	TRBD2	CAWSPLGGGELFF	TGTGCCTGGAGTCCGCTGGGAGGGGGGGAGCTGTTTTTT
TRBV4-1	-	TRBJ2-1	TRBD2	CASSQPSSGGAYEQFF	TGCGCCAGCAGCCAGCCTTCTAGCGGGGGGGCCTATGAGCAGTTCTTC
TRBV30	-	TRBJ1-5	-	CACKQGTNQPQHF	TGTGCCTGTAAACAGGGAACCAATCAGCCCCAGCATTTT
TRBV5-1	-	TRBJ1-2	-	CASSLSQGNYGYTF	TGCGCCAGCAGCTTGAGCCAGGGGAACTATGGCTACACCTTC
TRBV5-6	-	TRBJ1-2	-	CASSLLEGRGYTF	TGTGCCAGCAGCTTGTTAGAGGGAAGGGGCTACACCTTC
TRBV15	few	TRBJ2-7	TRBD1	CATSRPPGQGLPREQYF	TGTGCCACCAGCAGACCTCCGGGACAGGGACTCCCTCGCGAGCAGTACTTC
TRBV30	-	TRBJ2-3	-	CAWSVRGDTQYF	TGTGCCTGGAGTGTAAGGGGAGATACGCAGTATTTT
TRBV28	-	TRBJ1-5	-	CASSLLTGGDQPQHF	TGTGCCAGCAGTTTATTGACAGGTGGGGATCAGCCCCAGCATTTT
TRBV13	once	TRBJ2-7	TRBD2	CASSLGRTVAGAAEQYF	TGTGCCAGCAGCTTAGGGAGAACGGTAGCGGGGGCCGCCGAGCAGTACTTC
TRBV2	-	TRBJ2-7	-	CASRLLTFEAGVVYEQYF	TGTGCCAGCCGACTCCTTACCTTTGAGGCAGGGGTAGTTTACGAGCAGTACTTC
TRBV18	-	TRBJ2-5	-	CASSPGRETQYF	TGTGCCAGCTCACCTGGGAGAGAGACCCAGTACTTC
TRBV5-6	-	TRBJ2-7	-	CASSFDSSYEQYF	TGTGCCAGCAGCTTTGACAGCTCCTACGAGCAGTACTTC
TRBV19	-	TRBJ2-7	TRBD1	CASSTGTDSSYEQYF	TGTGCCAGTAGTACCGGGACAGATAGCTCCTACGAGCAGTACTTC
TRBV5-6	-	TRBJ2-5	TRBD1	CASSWNRGSQLGQETQYF	TGTGCCAGCAGCTGGAACAGGGGCTCCCAACTAGGCCAAGAGACCCAGTACTTC
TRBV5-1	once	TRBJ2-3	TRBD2	CASRFGLVGDTQYF	TGCGCCAGCAGGTTTGGACTAGTAGGAGATACGCAGTATTTT